This T cell receptor beta chain was obtained from a study of T cells after yellow fever vaccination. This clonotype appeared a few times. Its target is not known. TCRdb re-derived calls from the 5' RACE reads in MiXCR, one entry per CDR3 protein. The sample records about 320,000 distinct CDR3 sequences, around 4.4% being singletons. Germline V gene sequence: CDR1 GTSNPN, CDR2 SVGIG (reference sequence). The CDR3 extends over 10 amino acids. Trimming removed 8 bases at V and 0 bases at J, with 4 bases between. General study results and limits: The secondary T-cell response peaked on day 5, not day 15, but was weaker. After the booster, 96% of CD4 and approximately 87% of CD8 primary-response clones were re-detected.

Sequenced material: PBMCs, taken 15 days after the yellow fever booster vaccination. The rearrangement joins TRBV30 to TRBJ1-2; no clear D. The origin of this receptor is a man aged 18-30 years who received the YFV17D yellow fever vaccine. CDR3 amino acids: CAIANYGYTF. In DNA, the CDR3 is TGTGCCATTGCTAACTATGGCTACACCTTC. Drawing the rest from reference TRBV30 and TRBJ1-2, the complete variable domain is SQTIHQWPATLVQPVGSPLSLECTVEGTSNPNLYWYRQAAGRGLQLLFYSVGIGQISSEVPQNLSASRPQDRQFILSSKKLLLSDSGFYLCAIANYGYTFGSGTRLTVV.